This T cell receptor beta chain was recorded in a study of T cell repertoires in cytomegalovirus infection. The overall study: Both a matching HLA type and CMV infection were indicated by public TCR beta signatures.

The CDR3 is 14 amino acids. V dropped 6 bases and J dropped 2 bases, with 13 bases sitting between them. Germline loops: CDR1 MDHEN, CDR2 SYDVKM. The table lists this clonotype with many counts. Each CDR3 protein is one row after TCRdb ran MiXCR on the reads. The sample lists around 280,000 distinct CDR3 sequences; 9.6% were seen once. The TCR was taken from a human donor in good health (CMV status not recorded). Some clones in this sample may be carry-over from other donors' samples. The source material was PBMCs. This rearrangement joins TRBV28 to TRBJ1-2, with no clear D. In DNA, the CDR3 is TGTGCCAGCAGAGATCCGACGGTAAACTATGGCTACACCTTC. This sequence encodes CASRDPTVNYGYTF.